The source of this T cell receptor beta chain is a study of OX40 agonist ivuxolimab in advanced cancers. There are 12 residues in the CDR3. The V end was cut by 1 base, the J end by 10 bases, with 10 bases between. The V gene's germline CDR1 is SGHDN and CDR2 FVKESK. Libraries were prepared by immunoSEQ multiplex PCR; TCRdb keeps only in-frame clonotypes and omits some of them. The table records around 70,000 clones, around 82% of them present only once. This chain uses TRBV14 with TRBJ1-2; D unclear. The source is an adult with an advanced solid tumor such as melanoma, head and neck, liver or kidney cancer. The sequences come from CD4+ or CD8+ T cells sorted from blood, collected in a trial of the OX40 agonist ivuxolimab. DNA for the CDR3: TGTGCCAGCAGCCAAGGTCTGGTACACTACACCTTC. Translation: CASSQGLVHYTF.